This T cell receptor (beta chain) was sequenced for a study of T cells in Graves' hyperthyroidism and ophthalmopathy. RNA transcripts gave rise to amplified TCR beta CDR3 regions. The HTBI primer set served for first-round RT-PCR of the TCR CDR3. TCRdb fed the multiplex PCR reads into MiXCR, producing one record per CDR3 protein. The data contain approximately 530,000 distinct CDR3 sequences, 20% of them seen just once; the ten biggest clones take up about 45%. Exclusion criteria comprised uncontrolled infection, other autoimmune disease, pregnancy or lactation. Whole-study results and caveats: A model built on 13 V-J features separated ophthalmopathy from stable hyperthyroidism.

Germline V gene data show CDR1 as LGHDT and CDR2 as YNNKEL (reference sequence). This CDR3 spans 14 amino acids. The V and J ends lost 4 bases and 4 bases respectively, with 11 bases between them. The table lists this clonotype with many counts. Antigen: not known. The chain is built from TRBV3-1 and TRBJ1-5; maybe TRBD1 (5 bases). The origin of this receptor is a middle-aged man with Graves' ophthalmopathy. Sequenced material: blood. CDR3 nucleotide sequence: TGTGCCAGCAGCCCGGGAGGGGTAAATCAGCCCCAGCATTTT. This gives the protein CASSPGGVNQPQHF.